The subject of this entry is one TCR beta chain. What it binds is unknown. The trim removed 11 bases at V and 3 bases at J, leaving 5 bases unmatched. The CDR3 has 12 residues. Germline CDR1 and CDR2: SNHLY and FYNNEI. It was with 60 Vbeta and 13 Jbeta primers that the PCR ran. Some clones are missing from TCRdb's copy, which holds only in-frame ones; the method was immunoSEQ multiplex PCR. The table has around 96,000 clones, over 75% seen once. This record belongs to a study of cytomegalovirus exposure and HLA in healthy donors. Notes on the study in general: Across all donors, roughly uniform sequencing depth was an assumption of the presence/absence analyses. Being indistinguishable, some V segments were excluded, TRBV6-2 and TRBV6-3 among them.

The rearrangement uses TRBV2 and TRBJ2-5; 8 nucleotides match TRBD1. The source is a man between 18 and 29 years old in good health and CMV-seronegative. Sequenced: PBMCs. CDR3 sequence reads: CAEGDRKETQYF. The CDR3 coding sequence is TGTGCCGAGGGGGACAGGAAAGAGACCCAGTACTTC.